One sample yielded the 26 T cell receptor beta chains listed below, sequenced in a study of blood T cell repertoires in COVID-19. The protocol was immunoSEQ multiplex PCR, while the TCRdb copy is restricted to in-frame clones and leaves out a portion. The table includes roughly 170,000 clones, approximately 87% detected once. The sample consisted of peripheral blood. These receptor sequences come from a man between 65 and 85 years old with active or convalescent COVID-19.

CDR3 amino acids: CASSLGGSGHGGSEKLFF. In DNA, the CDR3 is TGCGCCAGCAGCTTGGGCGGATCGGGGCACGGGGGAAGTGAAAAACTGTTTTTT. The chain has TRBV5-1 and TRBJ1-4; tentative D call: TRBD1 (5 bases). Germline-derived CDR1 and CDR2 are SGHRS and YFSETQ. The CDR3 loop spans 18 amino acids. The V end lost 0 bases, the J end lost 7 bases, and 22 bases lay between the germline ends.

The chain recombines TRBV5-1 with TRBJ1-2, with 8 positions matching TRBD1. The V segment lost 3 bases and the J segment 8 bases; nucleotides outside the gene matches: 15. CDR1 SGHRS and CDR2 YFSETQ come from the germline V gene. This CDR3 region has 16 residues. CDR3 nucleotides: TGCGCCAGCAGCTCTCTTCCCGACAGGGGAGGATCCGGCTACACCTTC. Amino acids: CASSSLPDRGGSGYTF.

The V and J genes are TRBV5-5 and TRBJ1-1; TRBD1 is a possible D gene (5 bases). The CDR3 consists of 16 residues. The V and J ends lost 4 bases and 1 base respectively, with 17 bases between them. Germline V gene lookup returns CDR1 SGHKS and CDR2 YYEKEE (reference sequence). The CDR3 is CASSGGSAGGNTEAFF. In nucleotides, the CDR3 is TGTGCCAGCAGCGGGGGGAGTGCCGGAGGGAACACTGAAGCTTTCTTT.

This chain connects TRBV15 to TRBJ1-4, with a possible D match to TRBD1 (6 bases). CDR1 LNHNV and CDR2 YYDKDF come from the germline V gene (reference sequence). The germline V and J ends were trimmed by 0 bases and 8 bases, with 13 bases remaining between them. The CDR3 loop spans 15 amino acids. CDR3 coding DNA: TGTGCCACCAGCAGAGACAGGGGACCGGAGGAAAAACTGTTTTTT. The encoded protein is CATSRDRGPEEKLFF.

The chain employs TRBV28 and TRBJ2-7; D perhaps matches TRBD1 (6 bases). This CDR3 comprises 12 residues. Germline V gene lookup returns CDR1 MDHEN and CDR2 SYDVKM. V lost 5 bases and J 4 bases, leaving 9 bases between the germline ends. The CDR3 sequence: CASSKTGYEQYF. The CDR3 bases are TGTGCCAGCAGTAAAACAGGGTACGAGCAGTACTTC.

The rearrangement uses TRBV9 and TRBJ2-1; the D gene is possibly TRBD1 (6 bases). Germline V gene lookup returns CDR1 SGDLS and CDR2 YYNGEE. V was cut by 4 bases and J by 3 bases, with 14 bases left in between. This CDR3 is built from 15 residues. CDR3 loop: CASSPDQGNYNEQFF. CDR3 in DNA: TGTGCCAGCAGCCCAGACCAGGGGAACTACAATGAGCAGTTCTTC.

This rearrangement joins TRBV27 to TRBJ1-5; D ambiguous. The germline V gene encodes CDR1 MNHEY and CDR2 SMNVEV (reference sequence). CDR3 length: 16 amino acids. V dropped 5 bases and J dropped 0 bases, with 14 bases sitting between them. This CDR3 is CASSTRDSYSNQPQHF. The CDR3, as DNA: TGTGCCAGCAGTACCCGTGACTCCTATAGCAATCAGCCCCAGCATTTT.

This CDR3 is CASILTPGTEAFF. DNA of the CDR3: TGTGCCAGCATTCTCACTCCGGGGACTGAAGCTTTCTTT. This chain joins TRBV2 and TRBJ1-1; D is undetermined. Deletions cut 7 bases from V and 5 bases from J, with 14 bases between. In germline, CDR1 is SNHLY, CDR2 FYNNEI. The CDR3 contains 13 residues.

J is TRBJ2-6 and V is TRBV2, with D possibly being TRBD1 (5 bases). The germline V and J ends were trimmed by 6 bases and 1 base, with 10 bases remaining between them. Germline CDR1 and CDR2: SNHLY and FYNNEI. There are 15 residues in the CDR3. The CDR3, as DNA: TGTGCCAGCAGCGAGACAGTTTCTGGGGCCAACGTCCTGACTTTC. It codes for CASSETVSGANVLTF.

The V gene is TRBV28, the J gene TRBJ1-5, with D perhaps matching TRBD1 (5 bases). The CDR3 runs 14 residues. Per germline, CDR1 MDHEN and CDR2 SYDVKM. Trimming cost V 2 bases and J 8 bases, with 13 bases left between them. The CDR3 protein is CASSLTARVEPQHF. CDR3 in DNA: TGTGCCAGCAGTTTAACGGCCAGGGTAGAGCCCCAGCATTTT.

V is TRBV9 and J is TRBJ1-3, with D hard to call. V lost 0 bases and J lost 1, with 5 bases in between. Germline V gives CDR1 SGDLS, CDR2 YYNGEE. CDR3 length equals 14 residues. CDR3: CASSVVESGNTIYF. The CDR3 nucleotides read TGTGCCAGCAGCGTAGTGGAGTCTGGAAACACCATATATTTT. Combining the CDR3 with reference TRBV9 and TRBJ1-3 gives the whole variable domain DSGVTQTPKHLITATGQRVTLRCSPRSGDLSVYWYQQSLDQGLQFLIQYYNGEERAKGNILERFSAQQFPDLHSELNLSSLELGDSALYFCASSVVESGNTIYFGEGSWLTVV.

This rearrangement joins TRBV18 to TRBJ2-6; D call uncertain. Trimming removed 2 bases from V and 0 bases from J, with 14 bases in between. CDR3 length equals 18 residues. CDR1 is KGHSH, CDR2 LQKENI, per germline. The DNA for the CDR3 is TGTGCCAGCTCACCATCAAACAGAGCCGGCTCTGGGGCCAACGTCCTGACTTTC. Its protein is CASSPSNRAGSGANVLTF.

The chain employs TRBV18 and TRBJ2-1, with 7 bases identical to TRBD1. J was trimmed by 7 bases and V by 3 bases; bases with no gene match: 18. Germline-derived CDR1 and CDR2 are KGHSH and LQKENI. The CDR3 is made up of 18 amino acids. CDR3 bases: TGTGCCAGCTCACCTCCCGCAGGGGGTGTTAAGGGGTTGAATGAGCAGTTCTTC. As protein: CASSPPAGGVKGLNEQFF. The full variable domain, with the rest looked up from reference TRBV18 and TRBJ2-1, is NAGVMQNPRHLVRRRGQEARLRCSPMKGHSHVYWYRQLPEEGLKFMVYLQKENIIDESGMPKERFSAEFPKEGPSILRIQQVVRGDSAAYFCASSPPAGGVKGLNEQFFGPGTRLTVL.

This clone was observed a few times. The V gene is TRBV28, the J gene TRBJ1-2, with D tentatively TRBD1 (6 bases). The CDR3 has 13 residues. Germline V gene lookup returns CDR1 MDHEN and CDR2 SYDVKM. V lost 5 bases, J lost 2 bases, and 9 bases lay in between. CDR3 DNA: TGTGCCAGCAGTGTCACAGGGAACTATGGCTACACCTTC. Translation: CASSVTGNYGYTF.

The V and J genes are TRBV30 and TRBJ1-4; TRBD1 agrees at 10 bases. The length of the CDR3 is 21 residues. Germline CDR1 and CDR2: GTSNPN and SVGIG (reference sequence). Trimming took 0 bases from V and 3 from J; bases not matched to a gene: 19. CDR3 in amino acids: CAWSVLHRDRGNILANEKLFF. CDR3 DNA: TGTGCCTGGAGTGTTTTGCACCGGGACAGGGGCAACATTCTAGCTAATGAAAAACTGTTTTTT.

This clone appeared a few times. This chain connects TRBV19 to TRBJ1-1; D gene unclear. V shed 2 bases and J shed 4 bases, with 17 bases lying between them. Germline lookup yields CDR1 LNHDA and CDR2 SQIVND (reference sequence). This CDR3 spans 16 amino acids. CDR3 DNA: TGTGCCAGTAGTATATCGTCCGGGTTGAGGAGCACTGAAGCTTTCTTT. Protein: CASSISSGLRSTEAFF.

V gene TRBV30 combines with J gene TRBJ1-2; D is ambiguous. Germline values: CDR1 GTSNPN, CDR2 SVGIG (reference sequence). Between the trimmed V and J ends, which lost 3 bases and 1 base, there was a span of 9 bases. The CDR3 covers 13 residues. CDR3 residues: CAWSLQNNYGYTF. The DNA for the CDR3 is TGTGCCTGGAGCCTACAGAATAACTATGGCTACACCTTC.

The chain carries TRBV5-8 and TRBJ1-2, with a tentative D call TRBD1 (5 bases). CDR3 length equals 15 residues. The V end was cut by 0 bases, the J end by 5 bases, with 14 bases between. Germline V gene sequence: CDR1 SGHTS, CDR2 YDEGEE. The CDR3 is CASSLAVQGSYGYTF. CDR3 sequence (DNA): TGTGCCAGCAGCTTGGCCGTCCAGGGTTCATATGGCTACACCTTC.

The chain combines TRBV2 with TRBJ2-5; a possible D gene is TRBD1 (5 bases). Between the trimmed V and J ends, which lost 2 bases and 5 bases, there was a span of 9 bases. Germline V gives CDR1 SNHLY, CDR2 FYNNEI. The length of the CDR3 is 13 residues. The CDR3 sequence is CASSEWGRETQYF. The CDR3, as DNA: TGTGCCAGCAGTGAATGGGGCAGGGAGACCCAGTACTTC.

The V and J genes are TRBV3-1 (or the pseudogene TRBV3-2) and TRBJ2-7; D may be TRBD2 (6 bases). The CDR3 consists of 13 residues. Trimming removed 4 bases at V and 6 bases at J, with 13 bases between. Germline V lookup: CDR1 LGHDT, CDR2 YNNKEL (reference sequence). As DNA, the CDR3 is TGTGCCAGCAGCCCCACCGGGGGATCCGAGCAGTACTTC. Protein sequence: CASSPTGGSEQYF.

CDR3 region: CASSPTGGKIYGYTF. DNA for the CDR3: TGTGCCAGCAGCCCAACAGGGGGAAAAATCTATGGCTACACCTTC. This chain uses TRBV6-5 with TRBJ1-2, with 8 bases that match TRBD1. CDR3 size: 15 residues. V was pared by 6 bases and J by 4 bases, with 10 bases of the junction left unmatched. The germline V gene has CDR1 MNHEY and CDR2 SVGAGI.

This chain joins TRBV6-6 and TRBJ1-2, with D unclear. V lost 0 bases and J lost 4, with 6 bases in between. The germline V gene has CDR1 MNHNY and CDR2 SVGAGI (reference sequence). The CDR3 sequence is 13 residues long. Written as DNA, the CDR3 is TGTGCCAGCAGTTACTCCCCGTCCTATGGCTACACCTTC. Translating gives CASSYSPSYGYTF.

This clone was detected once. The chain carries TRBV18 and TRBJ1-1; TRBD1 is a possible D gene (5 bases). This CDR3 is built from 13 residues. CDR1 KGHSH and CDR2 LQKENI come from the germline V gene. Trimming took off 5 bases at V and 1 base at J, with 8 bases between the two ends. The CDR3, as DNA: TGTGCCAGCTCAACGACAGCGAACACTGAAGCTTTCTTT. It translates to CASSTTANTEAFF.

This chain links TRBV18 with TRBJ1-4; TRBD1 aligns across 7 bases. After removal of 3 bases from V and 0 bases from J, the junction contained 7 bases not matched to a gene. Germline V gene lookup returns CDR1 KGHSH and CDR2 LQKENI. The CDR3 loop spans 17 amino acids. The chain's CDR3 is CASSPTGNSATNEKLFF. The CDR3 DNA reads TGTGCCAGCTCACCGACAGGGAATTCTGCAACTAATGAAAAACTGTTTTTT. Full variable domain (missing parts from reference TRBV18 and TRBJ1-4): NAGVMQNPRHLVRRRGQEARLRCSPMKGHSHVYWYRQLPEEGLKFMVYLQKENIIDESGMPKERFSAEFPKEGPSILRIQQVVRGDSAAYFCASSPTGNSATNEKLFFGSGTQLSVL.

The genes are TRBV19 and TRBJ1-5, with D perhaps TRBD1 (5 bases). V lost 4 bases and J 4 bases, leaving 17 bases between the germline ends. The CDR3 is 16 residues long. Germline V gene lookup returns CDR1 LNHDA and CDR2 SQIVND (reference sequence). DNA of the CDR3: TGTGCCAGTAGTAGAGCCGGGACGGGGGGGAATCAGCCCCAGCATTTT. Protein sequence: CASSRAGTGGNQPQHF.

The chain combines TRBV10-3 with TRBJ1-5; tentatively, D is TRBD1 (6 bases). The CDR3 totals 16 residues. Per germline, CDR1 ENHRY and CDR2 SYGVKD. V was pared by 3 bases and J by 1 base, with 13 bases between. CDR3 nucleotide sequence: TGTGCCATCAGTGATCGGACAGCGGTGAGCAATCAGCCCCAGCATTTT. As protein: CAISDRTAVSNQPQHF.